These T cell receptor beta chains were read from a single sample in a study of blood T cell repertoires in COVID-19. Clones were read by immunoSEQ multiplex PCR, and TCRdb kept only the in-frame ones, dropping some. The sample has 150,000 to 200,000 clones, roughly four fifths seen once; the top ten hold about 7%. The sequencing sample was made of peripheral blood. The receptors shown here come from a human donor in a cohort sampled during active COVID-19. Each CDR3 is given with its conserved first and last residue. D genes are given only for firm matches. Expanded clones get a size class; other rows say once, few or many, or leave the size out.

J	size	D	V	DNA	CDR3
TRBJ1-4	NA	NA	TRBV30	TGTGCCTGGAGTGTACTTGGGCTCCTTAATGAAAAACTGTTTTTT	CAWSVLGLLNEKLFF
TRBJ2-1	once	NA	TRBV2	TGTGCCAGGAACAGGGCCCTCTACAATGAGCAGTTCTTC	CARNRALYNEQFF
TRBJ2-2	NA	TRBD1	TRBV10-2	TGCGCCAGCAGCGAAGGGACAGGGGTCACCGGGGAGCTGTTTTTT	CASSEGTGVTGELFF
TRBJ1-5	NA	NA	TRBV6-5	TGTGCCAGCGCAGGGTGGGAACCCCAGCATTTT	CASAGWEPQHF
TRBJ1-1	NA	TRBD1	TRBV11-2	TGTGCCAGCAGCTTAGTCTTAGGACAGGGGGCAAAGAACACTGAAGCTTTCTTT	CASSLVLGQGAKNTEAFF
TRBJ1-1	NA	NA	TRBV7-2	TGTGCCAGCAGCTTATCAGTTAACACTGAAGCTTTCTTT	CASSLSVNTEAFF
TRBJ1-1	few	NA	TRBV5-4	TGTGCCAGCAGTTCCGGGTGGAACACTGAAGCTTTCTTT	CASSSGWNTEAFF
TRBJ2-5	NA	NA	TRBV19	TGTGCCAGTAGTATAGGCGGGTGGGCGCGGGGACTCCAAGAGACCCAGTACTTC	CASSIGGWARGLQETQYF
TRBJ1-1	once	TRBD1	TRBV5-5	TGTGCCACCCGCGTGGGACAGGGAAACACTGAAGCTTTCTTT	CATRVGQGNTEAFF
TRBJ1-1	few	NA	TRBV19	TGTGCCAGTAGTTCGGACAGACAAAACACTGAAGCTTTCTTT	CASSSDRQNTEAFF
TRBJ2-2	NA	TRBD1	TRBV9	TGTGCCAGCAGCGTAGTGGGACAGGGGAACACCGGGGAGCTGTTTTTT	CASSVVGQGNTGELFF
TRBJ1-3	NA	TRBD1	TRBV3-1/TRBV3-2	TGTGCCAGCAGCGGGGGCAGGGGGCCCGGAAACACCATATATTTT	CASSGGRGPGNTIYF
TRBJ2-5	NA	TRBD1	TRBV24-1	TGTGCCACCACCGGGACAGGCCAAGAGACCCAGTACTTC	CATTGTGQETQYF
TRBJ2-7	NA	NA	TRBV6-6	TGTGCCAGCAGCCCTACTACGGCCGGAGAGCAGTACTTC	CASSPTTAGEQYF
TRBJ2-7	NA	TRBD1	TRBV5-5	TGTGCCAGCAGCTGGAACAGGGGATCCCACGAGCAGTACTTC	CASSWNRGSHEQYF
TRBJ2-1	NA	NA	TRBV9	TGTGCCAGCAGCGTCGGAGGGACTTTGGACAATGAGCAGTTCTTC	CASSVGGTLDNEQFF
TRBJ2-1	NA	TRBD2	TRBV10-3	TGTGCCATCAGTGCCGGGACTAGCAATGAGCAGTTCTTC	CAISAGTSNEQFF
TRBJ1-1	NA	NA	TRBV4-1	TGCGCCAGCAGCCAAGTCGGGGACTACTATGAAGCTTTCTTT	CASSQVGDYYEAFF
TRBJ2-3	NA	TRBD2	TRBV3-1/TRBV3-2	TGTGCCAGCAGGCCGACGACCGGGACTAGCGGCACAGATACGCAGTATTTT	CASRPTTGTSGTDTQYF
TRBJ1-6	NA	NA	TRBV5-4	TGTGCCAGCAGCGCGGGGTTCTCAAATTCACCCCTCCACTTT	CASSAGFSNSPLHF
TRBJ2-1	NA	TRBD1	TRBV11-1	TGTGCCAGCAGCTTAGGGACAGGGCAGAAGCAGTTCTTC	CASSLGTGQKQFF
TRBJ2-7	NA	NA	TRBV21-1	TGTGCCAGCAGCAAAAGGGGACAGGGGCGGGGGAGAGGTTACGAGCAGTACTTC	CASSKRGQGRGRGYEQYF
TRBJ1-2	NA	NA	TRBV6-2/TRBV6-3	TGTGCCAGCAGTTACTATTCAGGTTATGGCTACACCTTC	CASSYYSGYGYTF
TRBJ2-5	NA	NA	TRBV4-1	TGCGCCAGCAGCCAAGTAGGTACTCGAGGAGGGGAGACCCAGTACTTC	CASSQVGTRGGETQYF
TRBJ1-4	NA	TRBD1	TRBV23-1	TGCGCCAGCAGTCGACAGGGTTGGAGTGAAAAACTGTTTTTT	CASSRQGWSEKLFF
TRBJ2-6	NA	NA	TRBV3-1/TRBV3-2	TGTGCCAGCAGCCAAGGTCCCCAACTCTCTGGGGCCAACGTCCTGACTTTC	CASSQGPQLSGANVLTF
TRBJ2-7	NA	NA	TRBV4-1	TGCGCCAGCAGCCAGTTTAGCTCATCCTACGAGCAGTACTTC	CASSQFSSSYEQYF
TRBJ1-1	once	TRBD1	TRBV19	TGTGCCAGTAGTATTGAGAAGACAGGGTGGGGCACTGAAGCTTTCTTT	CASSIEKTGWGTEAFF
TRBJ1-6	few	TRBD1	TRBV2	TGTGCCAACCATCCGGGACAGGTCTATTCACCCCTCCACTTT	CANHPGQVYSPLHF
TRBJ1-2	NA	TRBD1	TRBV15	TGTGCCACCAGCAGAGAACAGGGGGCGGGCTATGGCTACACCTTC	CATSREQGAGYGYTF
TRBJ2-3	NA	TRBD2	TRBV4-2	TGTGCCAGCAGCCACTTGACTAGCGGGGGGGCTGCAGATACGCAGTATTTT	CASSHLTSGGAADTQYF
TRBJ2-5	NA	NA	TRBV5-1	TGCGCCAGCAGCTTCAGCGGGTGGCAAGAGACCCAGTACTTC	CASSFSGWQETQYF
TRBJ1-1	NA	NA	TRBV25-1	TGTGCCAGCAGCTTCGGGGGGGTACAAAGCACTGAAGCTTTCTTT	CASSFGGVQSTEAFF
TRBJ2-7	NA	NA	TRBV29-1	TGCAGCGTTGAGGCGGGACAGAAACCCGACGAGCAGTACTTC	CSVEAGQKPDEQYF